This T cell receptor beta chain was identified in a study of blood T cells in healthy people across ages. Together with a sample-barcoded 5' primer, a J-beta primer mix was included in a second PCR lasting roughly 6 to 12 cycles. Any given sample supplied a minimum of 3 million CDR3-containing paired-end reads. Each CDR3 protein gets one entry after TCRdb re-called the 5' RACE reads with MiXCR. In the table there are about 1.1 million distinct CDR3 sequences, roughly two fifths of which are singletons. Overall study findings and caveats: Both naive CD4+ cell counts and diversity were greater in long-lived donors than in aged donors.

All donors came from Russia, were Caucasian and healthy, and spanned ages about 6 to 90. Peripheral blood, about 9.8 milliliters per donor, was collected. A few counts support this clonotype. Its specificity is not known. This clonotype originated in a man between 18 and 35 years old in good health. The source material was blood.

CDR3 amino acids: CAWSVRGATSYEQYF. In DNA form, the CDR3 reads TGTGCCTGGAGTGTACGGGGTGCGACCTCCTACGAGCAGTACTTC. V gene TRBV30 combines with J gene TRBJ2-7; D is perhaps TRBD2 (5 bases). Germline loops: CDR1 GTSNPN, CDR2 SVGIG (reference sequence). V shed 0 bases and J shed 0 bases, with 12 bases lying between them. This CDR3 contains 15 residues.